This T cell receptor (beta chain) was identified in a study of T cell responses to AZD1222 COVID-19 vaccine. Findings and caveats of the study: Researchers took repertoire samples only after the peak T cell response had come. Just five to seven people given AZD1222 tested seropositive at baseline. Unmutated variant regions reportedly attract nearly half of all spike-specific TCRs. In a largely white British group with more females than males, clonal diversity was possibly underestimated.

Germline assignment: CDR1 SNHLY and CDR2 FYNNEI. This CDR3 spans 13 amino acids. Deletions cut 7 bases from V and 3 bases from J, with 10 bases between. The sample holds one count of this clone. Its specificity is not known. Here immunoSEQ multiplex PCR was the method, and the copy in TCRdb shows in-frame clones only, minus some. The sample yields around 190,000 clones, roughly 92% seen once. The rearrangement joins TRBV2 to TRBJ2-1, with TRBD2 as a possible D gene (5 bases). The sequence was collected from an adult who received the AZD1222 COVID-19 vaccine. This specimen consisted of peripheral blood, obtained 28 days after the second AZD1222 dose. The CDR3 bases are TGTGCCAGCACCGGGGAGCTCTACAATGAGCAGTTCTTC. Protein: CASTGELYNEQFF.